What follows is one T cell receptor beta chain and its context. This specimen belongs to a study of control samples from healthy donors and cancer patients. Only in-frame clones appear in the TCRdb table, and some are missing; sequencing was by immunoSEQ multiplex PCR. Found here are more than 140,000 clones, approximately 94% of them singletons; the top ten hold around 13%. The sequence was collected from a man in his forties in good health. The sequencing input was blood.

The CDR3 DNA is TGTGCCATCAGTGATGGACAGGGTCAAGAGACCCAGTACTTC. Its translation: CAISDGQGQETQYF. The V gene is TRBV10-3, the J gene TRBJ2-5; 8 bases match TRBD1. J was trimmed by 2 bases and V by 3 bases; bases with no gene match: 2. The germline V gene has CDR1 ENHRY and CDR2 SYGVKD. CDR3 length: 14 residues.